Listed below are T cell receptor beta chains from one sample, sequenced in a study of blood T cell repertoires in COVID-19. The method was immunoSEQ multiplex PCR; TCRdb's version includes in-frame clones alone and lacks a portion of them. The data hold around 30,000 clones, with approximately 95% observed a single time. Sequencing was performed on peripheral blood. These receptors came from a male donor with active COVID-19. CDR3s include the opening cysteine and the closing phenylalanine or tryptophan.

v_call,cdr3_aa
TRBV29-1,CSVWTGDNSPLHF
TRBV15,CATSRGFPGGGSTGELFF
TRBV15,CATSREGGPYEQYF
TRBV7-2,CASSLGQGNEKLFF
TRBV29-1,CSVDRGHTGELFF
TRBV13,CASSPRAGGSPPLHF
TRBV7-2,CASSFGQAFGIQYF
TRBV1,CTSSTGSFSPPLEAFF
TRBV6-2/TRBV6-3,CASSLGENRNYGYTF
TRBV18,CASSPAGQRNIQYF
TRBV6-5,CASRGLNLNTEAFF
TRBV7-2,CASSLRSRGNEQFF
TRBV5-1,CASSLRAGVSYNEQFF
TRBV27,CASSSTSGGLREQYF
TRBV5-1,CASSNLVGGVTDTQYF
TRBV4-1,CASSQGTGFSFGQYF
TRBV5-4,CASSWGTGPTEAFF
TRBV10-1,CASSEADRAEQYF
TRBV11-3,CASSFSRARNGYTF
TRBV7-7,CASSLEFTGIYEQYF
TRBV5-4,CASSSSGQGLYNEQFF
TRBV5-6,CASSPLLVSANRDEQFF
TRBV12-5,CASGPDSLNQPQHF
TRBV7-9,CASVTGGGQPQHF
TRBV6-4,CASALTSGNTGELFF
TRBV27,CASSLLGSRAFF
TRBV6-2/TRBV6-3,CASSRTVIEAEAFF
TRBV7-3,CASSLRGLAGRTDTQYF
TRBV4-2,CASSQRVEQFF
TRBV12-3/TRBV12-4,CASSLAHRGTQYF
TRBV18,CASSFGTPDSGNTIYF
TRBV3-1/TRBV3-2,CASSQETGLGYGYTF
TRBV20-1,CSAYDRGGYTF
TRBV5-5,CASSADRGRQPQHF
TRBV7-6,CASSSQAGGLNQPQHF
TRBV7-6,CASSKETGPDSPLHF
TRBV29-1,CSVRGEVVHNEQFF
TRBV5-4,CASSLGGAYRDRVSYEQYF
TRBV18,CASSLPGPGAFF
TRBV20-1,CSAPTVYEQYF
TRBV3-1/TRBV3-2,CASSPTGNQPQHF
TRBV19,CASSSQAGGYNEQFF
TRBV11-2,CASSTGMTTRSTDTQYF
TRBV5-6,CASRGQGRSGNTIYF
TRBV4-3,CASSPDPDGRNTIYF
TRBV29-1,CSVTTGVNNQPQHF
TRBV27,CASSTRDRGNYGYTF
TRBV7-9,CASSSEAWTGAKLEQYF
TRBV5-6,CASSSGSLNEQYF
TRBV29-1,CSVGQDALFGEQFF
TRBV30,CAWSLGTAAETQYF
TRBV9,CASSVSTGRSGNTIYF
TRBV5-1,CASSLLTGNTEAFF
TRBV12-3/TRBV12-4,CASTRYGANVLTF
TRBV6-5,CASSLTGKSYEQYF
TRBV4-1,CASSQDTGWGGYTF
TRBV7-2,CASSLAQDYGYTF
TRBV9,CASSVGLAGPYNEQFF
TRBV29-1,CSVGFRVYEQYF